Given below is one T cell receptor beta chain in context. This entry belongs to a study of shared clonotypes between healthy human individuals. Produced via immunoSEQ multiplex PCR; TCRdb's table is partial and in-frame only. The data hold over a million clones, with around 76% observed a single time. The CDR3 runs to 13 residues. Germline trimming cut 2 bases from V and 8 bases from J; bases unmatched to any gene: 5. CDR1 MDHEN and CDR2 SYDVKM come from the germline V gene. The investigators split CD4+ cells into a CD45RA+ naive subset and a CD45RA-negative memory subset. This TCR was sampled from a man aged 18 to 29 in good health. Sequenced input: memory CD4+ T cells sorted from blood. The subset denotes: CD45RA-negative fraction. V and J are TRBV28 and TRBJ1-2, with 7 bases identical to TRBD1. For the CDR3, the DNA is TGTGCCAGCAGTTTAGACAGGGCATCGGGCTACACCTTC. Protein product: CASSLDRASGYTF.